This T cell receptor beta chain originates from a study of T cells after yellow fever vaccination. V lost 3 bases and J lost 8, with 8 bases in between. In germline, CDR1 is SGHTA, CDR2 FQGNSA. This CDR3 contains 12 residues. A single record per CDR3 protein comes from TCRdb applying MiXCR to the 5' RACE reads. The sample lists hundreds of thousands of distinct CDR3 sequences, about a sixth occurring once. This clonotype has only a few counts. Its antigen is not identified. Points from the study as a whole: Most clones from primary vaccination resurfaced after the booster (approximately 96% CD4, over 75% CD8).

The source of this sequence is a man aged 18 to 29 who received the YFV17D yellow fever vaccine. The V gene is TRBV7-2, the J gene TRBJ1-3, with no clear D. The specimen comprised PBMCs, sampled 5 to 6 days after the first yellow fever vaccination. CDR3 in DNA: TGTGCCAGCAGCTTTATCGGAGACACCATATATTTT. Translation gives CASSFIGDTIYF.